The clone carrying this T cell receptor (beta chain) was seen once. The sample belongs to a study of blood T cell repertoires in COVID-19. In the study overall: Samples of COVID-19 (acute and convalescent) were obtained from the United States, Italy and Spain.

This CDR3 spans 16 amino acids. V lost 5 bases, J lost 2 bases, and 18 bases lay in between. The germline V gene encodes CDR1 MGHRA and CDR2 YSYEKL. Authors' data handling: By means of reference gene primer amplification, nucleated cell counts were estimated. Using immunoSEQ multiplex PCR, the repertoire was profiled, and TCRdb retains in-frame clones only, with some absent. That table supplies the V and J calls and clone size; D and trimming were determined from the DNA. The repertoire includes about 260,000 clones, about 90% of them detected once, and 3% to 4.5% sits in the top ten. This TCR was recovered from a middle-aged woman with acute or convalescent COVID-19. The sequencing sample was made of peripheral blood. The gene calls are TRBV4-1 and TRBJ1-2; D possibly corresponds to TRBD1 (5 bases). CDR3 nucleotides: TGCGCCAGCAGCTCACACAGTGGGGACTTGAACTATGGCTACACCTTC. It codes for CASSSHSGDLNYGYTF.